This TCR beta chain emerged from a study of blood T cell repertoires in COVID-19. Turning to the study itself: Sources were T cells, B-cell-depleted T cells, or PBMCs; the material itself was cDNA or gDNA.

The table came from immunoSEQ multiplex PCR; TCRdb's copy has only in-frame clones and leaves some out. The sample contains around 310,000 clones, 90% of which appear only once. Seattle's cohort entered during active infection and was followed longitudinally. Germline CDR1 is MNHEY and CDR2 is SVGAGI. V was clipped by 7 bases and J by 0 bases, with 10 bases between them. The CDR3 contains 14 residues. The TCR sequence derives from a woman in her forties with COVID-19, enrolled during active disease. V gene TRBV6-5 combines with J gene TRBJ2-4; D call uncertain. Sequencing was carried out using peripheral blood. Written as DNA, the CDR3 is TGTGCCAGCAAACTCCATCTAGCCAAAAACATTCAGTACTTC. Amino acids: CASKLHLAKNIQYF.